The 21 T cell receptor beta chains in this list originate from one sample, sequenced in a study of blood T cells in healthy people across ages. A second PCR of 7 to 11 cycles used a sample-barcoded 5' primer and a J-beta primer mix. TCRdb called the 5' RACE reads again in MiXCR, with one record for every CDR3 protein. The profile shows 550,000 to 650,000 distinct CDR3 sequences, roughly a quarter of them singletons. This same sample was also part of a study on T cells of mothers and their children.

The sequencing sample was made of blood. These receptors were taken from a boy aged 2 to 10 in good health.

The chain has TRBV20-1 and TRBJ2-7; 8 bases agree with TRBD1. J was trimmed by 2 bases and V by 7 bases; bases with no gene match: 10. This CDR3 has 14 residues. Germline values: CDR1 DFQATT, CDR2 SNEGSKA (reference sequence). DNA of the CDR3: TGCAGTGTTCCGGGACAGGCGGGAACCTACGAGCAGTACTTC. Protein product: CSVPGQAGTYEQYF.

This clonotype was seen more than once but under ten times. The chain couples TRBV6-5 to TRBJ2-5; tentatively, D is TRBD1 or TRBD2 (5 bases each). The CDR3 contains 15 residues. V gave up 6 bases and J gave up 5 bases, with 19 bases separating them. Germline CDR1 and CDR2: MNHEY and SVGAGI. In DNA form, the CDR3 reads TGTGCCAGCAGGCAAAGGTGGGGGTTTGGCGAGACCCAGTACTTC. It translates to CASRQRWGFGETQYF.

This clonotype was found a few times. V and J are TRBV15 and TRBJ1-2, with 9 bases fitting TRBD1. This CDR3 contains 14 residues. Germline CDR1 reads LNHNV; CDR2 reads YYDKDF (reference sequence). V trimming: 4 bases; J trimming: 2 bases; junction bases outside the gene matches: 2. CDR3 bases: TGTGCCACCAGCAACGACAGGGGGAACTATGGCTACACCTTC. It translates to CATSNDRGNYGYTF.

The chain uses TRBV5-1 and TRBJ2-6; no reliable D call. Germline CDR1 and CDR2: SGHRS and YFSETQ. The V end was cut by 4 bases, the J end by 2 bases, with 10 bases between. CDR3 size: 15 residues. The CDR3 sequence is CASSGRSAGANVLTF. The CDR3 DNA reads TGCGCCAGCAGCGGCAGGTCTGCTGGGGCCAACGTCCTGACTTTC.

Here the CDR3 DNA reads TGCGCCAGCAGCTTGGAAGTCGCCAATAATTCACCCCTCCACTTT. This encodes CASSLEVANNSPLHF. The genes are TRBV5-1 and TRBJ1-6; no definite D call. V dropped 0 bases and J dropped 5 bases, with 9 bases sitting between them. The CDR3 runs 15 residues. Germline CDR1 reads SGHRS; CDR2 reads YFSETQ.

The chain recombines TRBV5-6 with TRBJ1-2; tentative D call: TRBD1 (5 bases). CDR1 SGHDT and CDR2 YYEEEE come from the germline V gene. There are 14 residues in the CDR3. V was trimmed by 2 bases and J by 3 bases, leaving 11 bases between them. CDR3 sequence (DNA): TGTGCCAGCAGCTTCAGTCGGGGGGACTATGGCTACACCTTC. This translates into CASSFSRGDYGYTF.

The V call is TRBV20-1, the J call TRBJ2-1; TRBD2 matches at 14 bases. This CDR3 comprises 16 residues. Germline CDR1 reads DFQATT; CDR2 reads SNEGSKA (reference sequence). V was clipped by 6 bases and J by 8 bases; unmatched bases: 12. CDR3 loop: CSARSPTSGGAHEQFF. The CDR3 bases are TGCAGTGCGAGGTCCCCGACTAGCGGGGGGGCGCATGAGCAGTTCTTC.

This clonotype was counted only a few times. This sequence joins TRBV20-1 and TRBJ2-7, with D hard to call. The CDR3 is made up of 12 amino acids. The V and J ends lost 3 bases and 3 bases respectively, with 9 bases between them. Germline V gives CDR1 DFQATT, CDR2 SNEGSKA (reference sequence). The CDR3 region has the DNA TGCAGTGCTAGCCTCCGGTTCTACGAGCAGTACTTC. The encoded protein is CSASLRFYEQYF.

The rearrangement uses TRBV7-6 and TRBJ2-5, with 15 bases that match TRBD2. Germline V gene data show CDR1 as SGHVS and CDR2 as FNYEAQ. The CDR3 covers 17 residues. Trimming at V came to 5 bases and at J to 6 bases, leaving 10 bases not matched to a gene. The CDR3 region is CASSPFGTSGGTKTQYF. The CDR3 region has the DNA TGTGCCAGCAGCCCCTTCGGGACTAGCGGGGGGACGAAGACCCAGTACTTC.

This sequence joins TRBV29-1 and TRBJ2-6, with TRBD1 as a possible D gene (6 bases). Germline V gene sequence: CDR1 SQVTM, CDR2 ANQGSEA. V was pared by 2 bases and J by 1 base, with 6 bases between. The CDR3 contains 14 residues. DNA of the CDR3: TGCAGCGTTGAAAGGGGGTCTGGGGCCAACGTCCTGACTTTC. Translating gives CSVERGSGANVLTF.

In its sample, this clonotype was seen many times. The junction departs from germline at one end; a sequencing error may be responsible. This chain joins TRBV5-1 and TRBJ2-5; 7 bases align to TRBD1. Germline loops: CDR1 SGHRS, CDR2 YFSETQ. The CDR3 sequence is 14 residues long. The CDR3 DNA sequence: TGTGCCAGCTCACTAGGGACAGTCCAAGAGACCCAGTACTTC. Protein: CASSLGTVQETQYF.

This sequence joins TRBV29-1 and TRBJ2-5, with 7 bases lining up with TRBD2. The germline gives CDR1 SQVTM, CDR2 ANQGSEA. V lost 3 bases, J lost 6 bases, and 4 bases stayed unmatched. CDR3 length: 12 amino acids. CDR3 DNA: TGCAGCGTTGAGATGGGGGGGAAGACCCAGTACTTC. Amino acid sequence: CSVEMGGKTQYF.

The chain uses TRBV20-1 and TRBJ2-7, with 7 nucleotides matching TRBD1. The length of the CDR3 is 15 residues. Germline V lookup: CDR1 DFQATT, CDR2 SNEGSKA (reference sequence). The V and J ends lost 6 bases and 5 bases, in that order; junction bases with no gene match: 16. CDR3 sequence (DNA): TGCAGTGCCTCGACGGGACAGCCAAGTAGGAACGAGCAGTACTTC. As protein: CSASTGQPSRNEQYF.

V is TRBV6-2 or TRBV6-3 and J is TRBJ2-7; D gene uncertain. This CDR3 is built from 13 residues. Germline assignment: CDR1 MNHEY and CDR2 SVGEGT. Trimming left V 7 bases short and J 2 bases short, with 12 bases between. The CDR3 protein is CASTVRTPYEQYF. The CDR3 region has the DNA TGTGCCAGCACAGTACGGACCCCCTACGAGCAGTACTTC.

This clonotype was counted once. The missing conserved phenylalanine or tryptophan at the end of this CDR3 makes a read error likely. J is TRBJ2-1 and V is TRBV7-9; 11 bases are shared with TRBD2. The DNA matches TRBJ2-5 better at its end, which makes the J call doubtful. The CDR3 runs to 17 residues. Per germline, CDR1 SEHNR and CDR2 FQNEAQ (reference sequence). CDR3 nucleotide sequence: TGTGCCAGCAGCCTAACCGCCGGGACTAGCGGACAAGAGACCCAGTACTGC. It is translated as CASSLTAGTSGQETQYC.

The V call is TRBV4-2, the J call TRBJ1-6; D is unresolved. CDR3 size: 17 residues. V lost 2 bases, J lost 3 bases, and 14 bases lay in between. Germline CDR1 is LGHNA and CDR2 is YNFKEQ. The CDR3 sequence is CASSQRDWVNYNSPLHF. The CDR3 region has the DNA TGTGCCAGCAGCCAAAGGGATTGGGTGAACTATAATTCACCCCTCCACTTT.

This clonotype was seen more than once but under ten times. The CDR3 here is CASSQDGGQPQHF. The CDR3, as DNA: TGCGCCAGCAGCCAGGACGGGGGTCAGCCCCAGCATTTT. The genes are TRBV4-1 and TRBJ1-5; D perhaps matches TRBD1 (5 bases). The CDR3 runs to 13 residues. Germline CDR1 reads MGHRA; CDR2 reads YSYEKL. The germline V and J ends were trimmed by 3 bases and 6 bases, with 9 bases remaining between them.

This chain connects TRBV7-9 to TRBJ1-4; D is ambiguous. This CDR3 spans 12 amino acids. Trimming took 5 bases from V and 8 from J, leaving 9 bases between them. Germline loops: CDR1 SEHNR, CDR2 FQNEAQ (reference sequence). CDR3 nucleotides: TGTGCCAGCAGCCCCGCTGAAGAAAAACTGTTTTTT. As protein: CASSPAEEKLFF.

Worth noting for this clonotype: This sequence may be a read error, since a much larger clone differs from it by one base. The CDR3 sequence is CASSLVTGGTEAFF. CDR3 in DNA: TGTGCCAGCAGCTTGGTGACAGGGGGCACTGAAGCTTTCTTT. The chain couples TRBV7-6 to TRBJ1-1, with 9 bases that match TRBD1. The V gene's germline CDR1 is SGHVS and CDR2 FNYEAQ. The CDR3 consists of 14 residues. V shed 3 bases, J shed 4 bases, and the junction held 3 bases outside the gene matches.

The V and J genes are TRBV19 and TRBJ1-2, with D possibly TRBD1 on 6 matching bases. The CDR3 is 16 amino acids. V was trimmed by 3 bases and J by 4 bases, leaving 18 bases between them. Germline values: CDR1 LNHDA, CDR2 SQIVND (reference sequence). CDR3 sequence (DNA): TGTGCCAGTAGTATGGGAGGCGGCAGGGGATTCTATGGCTACACCTTC. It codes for CASSMGGGRGFYGYTF.

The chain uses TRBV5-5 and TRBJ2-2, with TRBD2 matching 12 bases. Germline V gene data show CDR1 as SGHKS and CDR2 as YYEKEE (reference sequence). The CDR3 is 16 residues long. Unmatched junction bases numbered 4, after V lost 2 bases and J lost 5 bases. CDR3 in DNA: TGTGCCAGCAGCTTAAGACTAGCGGGAGTAACCGGGGAGCTGTTTTTT. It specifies CASSLRLAGVTGELFF.